This T cell receptor (beta chain) was sequenced in a study of OX40 agonist ivuxolimab in advanced cancers. The overall study: Partial response was recorded in three patients: one hepatocellular carcinoma and two cutaneous melanoma cases. Study-level findings and limits: At doses 0.1 to 3.0 mg/kg, CD4+ and CD8+ clones expanded. On average, CD8+ T cells had more expanded clones than CD4+. It was not determined which antigens were specifically recognized by the peripheral T cells that had undergone clonal expansion.

In its sample, this clone was seen a few times. The target antigen is unknown. V gave up 1 base and J gave up 4 bases, with 10 bases separating them. The CDR3 extends over 13 amino acids. Germline values: CDR1 GTSNPN, CDR2 SVGIG (reference sequence). Only in-frame clones appear in the TCRdb table, and some are missing; sequencing was by immunoSEQ multiplex PCR. Of 35,000 to 45,000 clones listed, 74% are singletons. This chain connects TRBV30 to TRBJ1-2, with unresolved D. Sequences were derived from CD4+ or CD8+ T cells sorted from blood, sampled in a trial of the OX40 agonist ivuxolimab. The receptor's source is an adult with an advanced solid tumor such as melanoma, head and neck, liver or kidney cancer. CDR3 region: CAWSDSFLYGYTF. CDR3 sequence (DNA): TGTGCCTGGAGTGACAGCTTTCTCTATGGCTACACCTTC.